Listed below are T cell receptor beta chains from one sample, sequenced in a study of T cell changes during pregnancy in multiple sclerosis. Some clones are missing from TCRdb's copy, which holds only in-frame ones; the method was immunoSEQ multiplex PCR. The sample shows tens of thousands of clones, roughly 90% of them seen only once. Here the sequenced sample was CD4+ T cells from peripheral blood mononuclear cells, taken before pregnancy. The receptors originated from a female donor with multiple sclerosis, enrolled in a pregnancy study. CDR3s include the opening cysteine and the closing phenylalanine or tryptophan. A D gene is named only where the DNA matches it firmly. The size of a clone is reported for some rows only, either as once, few or many, or as a class for expanded clones.

TRBV9,.,.,TRBJ2-5,CASSVAPTGEQETQYF,TGTGCCAGCAGCGTAGCCCCTACGGGGGAGCAAGAGACCCAGTACTTC
TRBV28,.,.,TRBJ1-6,CASNFQGGSGSPLHF,TGTGCCAGCAACTTTCAGGGTGGAAGTGGCTCACCCCTCCACTTT
TRBV15,TRBD1,.,TRBJ2-3,CATSLGGPTDTQYF,TGTGCCACCAGCCTAGGGGGCCCCACGGATACGCAGTATTTT
TRBV7-9,.,.,TRBJ2-1,CASSLGSKGIKQFF,TGTGCCAGCAGCTTAGGTTCTAAGGGGATAAAACAGTTCTTC
TRBV30,.,.,TRBJ1-3,CAWSATNTIYF,TGTGCCTGGAGTGCGACTAACACCATATATTTT
TRBV2,TRBD1,.,TRBJ1-6,CASRVTGGADDSPLHF,TGTGCCAGCAGGGTAACAGGGGGCGCCGACGACTCACCCCTCCACTTT
TRBV5-1,TRBD1,.,TRBJ2-1,CASSLLPGTGLSSYNEQFF,TGCGCCAGCAGCCTACTTCCCGGGACAGGGCTTAGCTCCTACAATGAGCAGTTCTTC
TRBV7-8,.,.,TRBJ1-6,CASSSDRNSPLHF,TGTGCCAGCAGCTCGGACAGAAATTCACCCCTCCACTTT
TRBV2,TRBD2,.,TRBJ2-5,CASNRERGGETQYF,TGTGCCAGCAACCGGGAGCGGGGGGGGGAGACCCAGTACTTC
TRBV11-2,.,.,TRBJ2-4,CASSLGKGGFGF,TGTGCCAGCAGCTTAGGGAAGGGGGGGTTCGGCTTC
TRBV6-6,TRBD1,.,TRBJ1-1,CASSSAQYRGTEAFF,TGTGCCAGCAGTTCCGCCCAATACAGGGGCACTGAAGCTTTCTTT
TRBV27,TRBD2,.,TRBJ2-3,CASSLYAGGPPDTQYF,TGTGCCAGCAGTTTATACGCGGGGGGGCCGCCAGATACGCAGTATTTT
TRBV7-2,.,.,TRBJ2-5,CASSLTGSETQYF,TGTGCCAGCAGCTTAACAGGGTCAGAGACCCAGTACTTC
TRBV5-5,TRBD2,few,TRBJ2-7,CASSLAPPLAGGSYEQYF,TGTGCCAGCAGCTTGGCCCCCCCTCTAGCGGGGGGCTCCTACGAGCAGTACTTC
TRBV29-1,TRBD2,.,TRBJ2-1,CSVTGLRSYNEQFF,TGCAGCGTCACGGGACTACGATCCTACAATGAGCAGTTCTTC
TRBV5-6,TRBD1,.,TRBJ1-2,CASSHRQGRYGYTF,TGTGCCAGCAGCCACCGACAGGGGAGGTATGGCTACACCTTC
TRBV9,TRBD1,once,TRBJ2-3,CASSGWDRGPPDTQYF,TGTGCCAGCAGCGGTTGGGACAGGGGGCCCCCAGATACGCAGTATTTT
TRBV12-5,TRBD1,.,TRBJ1-1,CASGIQGASYTEAFF,TGTGCTAGTGGTATACAGGGGGCCAGTTATACTGAAGCTTTCTTT
TRBV9,TRBD1,.,TRBJ2-7,CASSTGQGAYEQYF,TGTGCCAGCAGCACTGGACAGGGGGCCTACGAGCAGTACTTC
TRBV5-1,.,.,TRBJ2-3,CASSPIPDSTYTQYF,TGCGCCAGCAGCCCGATTCCAGATAGCACGTATACGCAGTATTTT
TRBV7-2,TRBD1,.,TRBJ1-2,CASSSPGQGYGYTF,TGTGCCAGCAGCTCCCCGGGACAGGGCTATGGCTACACCTTC
TRBV30,TRBD1,few,TRBJ1-5,CAWQGAPYQPQHF,TGTGCCTGGCAGGGGGCGCCTTATCAGCCCCAGCATTTT
TRBV6-5,TRBD1,.,TRBJ1-6,CASRYTGGSSPLHF,TGTGCCAGCAGATATACAGGGGGCTCTTCACCCCTCCACTTT
TRBV30,.,.,TRBJ1-5,CAWMGSAGQPQHF,TGTGCCTGGATGGGCTCCGCTGGTCAGCCCCAGCATTTT
TRBV7-2,TRBD1,.,TRBJ2-2,CASSPPRGQGASTGELFF,TGTGCCAGCAGCCCCCCAAGGGGCCAGGGGGCCTCCACCGGGGAGCTGTTTTTT
TRBV21-1,.,.,TRBJ1-6,CASSPPTVGENSPLHF,TGTGCCAGCAGCCCTCCTACCGTAGGGGAAAATTCACCCCTCCACTTT
TRBV20-1,.,.,TRBJ1-1,CRNTENTEAFF,TGCAGAAACACAGAGAACACTGAAGCTTTCTTT
TRBV6-1,TRBD1,.,TRBJ1-6,CASSAPRTGRNSPLHF,TGTGCCAGCAGTGCCCCGAGGACAGGGCGGAATTCACCCCTCCACTTT
TRBV11-2,TRBD2,.,TRBJ2-1,CASSFGGGRDSYNEQFF,TGTGCCAGCAGCTTCGGGGGGGGGCGGGATTCCTACAATGAGCAGTTCTTC
TRBV9,TRBD2,few,TRBJ2-5,CASSVWSGGNQETQYF,TGTGCCAGCAGCGTATGGAGCGGGGGAAACCAAGAGACCCAGTACTTC
TRBV19,.,.,TRBJ2-1,CASRGGLIGGNEQFF,TGTGCCAGTAGGGGGGGACTTATCGGGGGCAATGAGCAGTTCTTC
TRBV7-2,TRBD2,.,TRBJ2-2,CASSRGLAGATSGELFF,TGTGCCAGCAGCCGTGGACTAGCGGGGGCGACTAGCGGGGAGCTGTTTTTT
TRBV2,TRBD2,.,TRBJ2-5,CASSPRTSGGETQYF,TGTGCCAGCAGTCCTCGGACTAGCGGGGGAGAGACCCAGTACTTC
TRBV6-6,.,.,TRBJ1-5,CASSPQGSDQPQHF,TGTGCCAGCAGCCCGCAGGGTTCGGATCAGCCCCAGCATTTT
TRBV11-2,TRBD1,.,TRBJ1-1,CASSPRTGGNTEAFF,TGTGCCAGCAGCCCCCGGACAGGGGGGAACACTGAAGCTTTCTTT
TRBV5-1,.,once,TRBJ1-3,CASRAPGNTIYF,TGCGCCAGCAGAGCACCTGGAAACACCATATATTTT
TRBV5-1,.,.,TRBJ2-1,CASSQDSSSYNEQFF,TGCGCCAGCAGCCAGGACTCGAGCTCCTACAATGAGCAGTTCTTC
TRBV5-1,.,.,TRBJ1-1,CASSKGEHTEAFF,TGCGCCAGCAGCAAAGGGGAACACACTGAAGCTTTCTTT
TRBV18,TRBD1,.,TRBJ1-1,CASRDLQGAEAFF,TGTGCCAGCCGAGACCTACAGGGGGCTGAAGCTTTCTTT
TRBV4-1,.,.,TRBJ2-3,CASSQALDTQYF,TGCGCCAGCAGCCAGGCCCTAGATACGCAGTATTTT
TRBV7-2,.,.,TRBJ2-5,CASSRTNKETQYF,TGTGCCAGCAGTCGGACTAATAAAGAGACCCAGTACTTC
TRBV10-2,TRBD1,.,TRBJ2-6,CASKMGQGDAGANVLTF,TGCGCCAGCAAGATGGGACAGGGGGATGCTGGGGCCAACGTCCTGACTTTC
TRBV2,TRBD2,.,TRBJ2-1,CASLLAGSSPSYNEQFF,TGTGCCAGCCTGTTAGCGGGGAGCTCCCCCTCCTACAATGAGCAGTTCTTC
TRBV12-5,TRBD1,.,TRBJ2-3,CASGSVLIRQGADTQYF,TGTGCTAGTGGTTCCGTCCTTATACGACAGGGAGCAGATACGCAGTATTTT
TRBV5-1,.,.,TRBJ1-1,CASSLTAGRMNTEAFF,TGCGCCAGCAGCCTCACCGCGGGACGTATGAACACTGAAGCTTTCTTT
TRBV6-1,TRBD2,.,TRBJ2-3,CASSEQVLAGGTDTQYF,TGTGCCAGCAGTGAACAAGTCCTAGCGGGGGGCACAGATACGCAGTATTTT
TRBV25-1,TRBD1,.,TRBJ1-2,CASSGQGGYGYTF,TGTGCCAGCAGTGGACAGGGCGGCTATGGCTACACCTTC
TRBV4-3,.,.,TRBJ2-3,CASSALVGGGTDTQYF,TGCGCCAGCAGCGCCCTAGTCGGGGGTGGGACAGATACGCAGTATTTT
TRBV30,.,.,TRBJ2-2,CAWSVQVTGELFF,TGTGCCTGGAGTGTACAGGTTACCGGGGAGCTGTTTTTT
TRBV11-3,.,.,TRBJ2-2,CASSPPSNTGELFF,TGTGCCAGCAGCCCACCTAGTAACACCGGGGAGCTGTTTTTT
TRBV28,TRBD2,.,TRBJ2-1,CASSLVLAGGDEQFF,TGTGCCAGCAGTTTAGTACTAGCGGGGGGAGATGAGCAGTTCTTC
TRBV28,.,.,TRBJ1-3,CASSLLQGRNTIYF,TGTGCCAGCAGTTTATTGCAGGGCCGAAACACCATATATTTT
TRBV27,.,.,TRBJ1-4,CASSLSGWGGTATNEKLFF,TGTGCCAGCAGTTTATCGGGGTGGGGGGGCACTGCAACTAATGAAAAACTGTTTTTT
TRBV29-1,.,.,TRBJ1-2,CSVGSTGYGYGYTF,TGCAGCGTTGGATCGACGGGATATGGCTATGGCTACACCTTC
TRBV5-1,.,.,TRBJ2-7,CASSLTGSSYEQYF,TGCGCCAGCAGCTTAACCGGGAGCTCCTACGAGCAGTACTTC
TRBV18,.,once,TRBJ1-5,CASSPPGGRNQPQHF,TGTGCCAGCTCACCACCGGGAGGACGCAATCAGCCCCAGCATTTT
TRBV29-1,.,few,TRBJ1-1,CSVQGGTEAFF,TGCAGCGTACAGGGTGGGACTGAAGCTTTCTTT